The sample holds a few counts of the clone carrying this T cell receptor (beta chain). What it binds is not known. The data stem from a study of CD8+CD57+ T cells in acquired aplastic anemia. For the study at large: Mean yield of DNA from sorted CD4+ and CD8+ cells was around 3 ug. Study-wide results and limits: For CD8+ Simpson's diversity, patients and controls showed no significant difference. The number of CD8+ CDR3 sequences shared by patients and controls was approximately 28.

This CDR3 comprises 16 residues. The ends lost 5 bases at V and 4 bases at J; junction bases unmatched: 10. Per the germline V gene, CDR1 is KGHDR and CDR2 is SFDVKD. It was genomic DNA that served as the template for profiling TCR beta VDJ and CDR3. Each CDR3 protein gets one entry after TCRdb re-called the reads with MiXCR. This table has around 180,000 distinct CDR3 sequences, 55% to 70% appearing once. The source material was sorted CD4+, CD8+, or CD8+CD57+ T cells (not recorded which) from PBMCs. This chain uses TRBV24-1 with TRBJ2-3; TRBD2 aligns across 8 bases. This TCR was sampled from a human donor with severe aplastic anemia or a healthy control (not recorded which). CDR3 nucleotides: TGTGCCACCAGTGCCCCTACGCGGGAGGCGGCAGATACGCAGTATTTT. As protein: CATSAPTREAADTQYF.